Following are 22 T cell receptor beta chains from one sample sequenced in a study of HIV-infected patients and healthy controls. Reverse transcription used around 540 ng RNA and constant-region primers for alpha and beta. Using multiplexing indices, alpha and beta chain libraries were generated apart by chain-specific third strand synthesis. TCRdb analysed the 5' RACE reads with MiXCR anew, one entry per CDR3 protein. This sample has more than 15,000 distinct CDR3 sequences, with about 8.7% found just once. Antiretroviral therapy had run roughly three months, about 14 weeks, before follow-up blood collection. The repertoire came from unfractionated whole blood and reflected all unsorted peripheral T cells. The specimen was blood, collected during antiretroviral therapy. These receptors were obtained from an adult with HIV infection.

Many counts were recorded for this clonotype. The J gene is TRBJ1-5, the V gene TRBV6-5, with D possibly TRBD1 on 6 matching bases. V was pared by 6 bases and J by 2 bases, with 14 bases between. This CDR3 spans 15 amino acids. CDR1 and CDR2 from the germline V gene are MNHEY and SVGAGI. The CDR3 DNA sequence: TGTGCCAGCAGACCTACAGGGAAGGGCAATCAGCCCCAGCATTTT. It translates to CASRPTGKGNQPQHF.

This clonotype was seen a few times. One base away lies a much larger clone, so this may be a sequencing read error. CDR3 sequence reads: CASSGDSGANVLTF. CDR3 DNA sequence: TGTGCCAGCAGCGGGGACTCTGGGGCCAACGTCCTGACTTTC. This sequence joins TRBV13 and TRBJ2-6; unclear D gene. V lost 5 bases to trimming and J lost 0 bases, with 5 bases between them. The CDR3 consists of 14 residues. The germline V gene has CDR1 PRHDT and CDR2 FYEKMQ (reference sequence).

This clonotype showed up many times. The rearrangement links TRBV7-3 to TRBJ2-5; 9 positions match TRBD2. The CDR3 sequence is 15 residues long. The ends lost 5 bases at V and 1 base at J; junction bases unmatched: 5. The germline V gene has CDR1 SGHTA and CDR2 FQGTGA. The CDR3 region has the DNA TGTGCCAGCAGCATGGGACTAGCACTCCAAGAGACCCAGTACTTC. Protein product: CASSMGLALQETQYF.

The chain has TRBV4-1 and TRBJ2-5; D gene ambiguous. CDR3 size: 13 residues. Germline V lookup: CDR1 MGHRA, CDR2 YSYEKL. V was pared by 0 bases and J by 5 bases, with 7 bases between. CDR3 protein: CASSQDTEETQYF. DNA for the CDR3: TGCGCCAGCAGCCAAGACACGGAGGAGACCCAGTACTTC.

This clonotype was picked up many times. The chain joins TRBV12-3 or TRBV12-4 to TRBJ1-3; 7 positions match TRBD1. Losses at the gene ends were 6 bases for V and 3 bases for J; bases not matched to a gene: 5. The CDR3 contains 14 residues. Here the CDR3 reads CASRSNRGGNTIYF. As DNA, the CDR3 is TGTGCCAGCAGGTCTAACAGGGGTGGAAACACCATATATTTT.

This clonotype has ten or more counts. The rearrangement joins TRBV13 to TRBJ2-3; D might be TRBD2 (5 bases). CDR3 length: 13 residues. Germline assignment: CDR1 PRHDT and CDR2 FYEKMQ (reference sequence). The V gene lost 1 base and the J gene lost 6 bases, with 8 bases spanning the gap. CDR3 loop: CASSLAGIDTQYF. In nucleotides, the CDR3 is TGTGCCAGCAGCTTAGCCGGGATCGATACGCAGTATTTT.

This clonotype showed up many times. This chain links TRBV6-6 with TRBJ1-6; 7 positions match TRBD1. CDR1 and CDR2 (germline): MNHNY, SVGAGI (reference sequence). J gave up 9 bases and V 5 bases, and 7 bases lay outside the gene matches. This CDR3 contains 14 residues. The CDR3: CASSPQGMSSPLHF. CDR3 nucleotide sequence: TGTGCCAGCAGTCCACAGGGGATGAGTTCACCCCTCCACTTT.

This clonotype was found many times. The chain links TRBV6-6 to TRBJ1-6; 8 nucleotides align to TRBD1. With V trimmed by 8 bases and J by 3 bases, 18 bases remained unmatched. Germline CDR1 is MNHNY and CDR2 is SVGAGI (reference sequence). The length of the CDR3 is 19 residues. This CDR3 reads CASGGGGQAIPYYNSPLHF. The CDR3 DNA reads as TGTGCCAGCGGTGGGGGGGGACAGGCAATACCTTACTATAATTCACCCCTCCACTTT.

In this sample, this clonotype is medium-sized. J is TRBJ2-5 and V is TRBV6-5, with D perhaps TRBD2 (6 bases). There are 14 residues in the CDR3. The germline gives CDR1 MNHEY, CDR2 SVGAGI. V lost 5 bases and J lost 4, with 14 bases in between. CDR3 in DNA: TGTGCCAGCAGTACTGGTTGGAGGGCAGAGACCCAGTACTTC. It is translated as CASSTGWRAETQYF.

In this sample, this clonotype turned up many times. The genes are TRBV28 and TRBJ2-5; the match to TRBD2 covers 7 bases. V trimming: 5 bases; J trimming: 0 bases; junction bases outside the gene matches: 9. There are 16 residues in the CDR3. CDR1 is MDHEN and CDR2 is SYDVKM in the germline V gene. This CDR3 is CASSLVSSGNQETQYF. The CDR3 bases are TGTGCCAGCAGTCTGGTGTCTAGCGGCAACCAAGAGACCCAGTACTTC.

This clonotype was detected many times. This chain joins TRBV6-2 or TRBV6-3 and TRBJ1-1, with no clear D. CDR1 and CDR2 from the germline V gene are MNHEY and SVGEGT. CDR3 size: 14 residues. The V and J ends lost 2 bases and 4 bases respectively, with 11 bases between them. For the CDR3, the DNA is TGTGCCAGCAGTTACAACATTTGGGGCACTGAAGCTTTCTTT. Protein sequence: CASSYNIWGTEAFF.

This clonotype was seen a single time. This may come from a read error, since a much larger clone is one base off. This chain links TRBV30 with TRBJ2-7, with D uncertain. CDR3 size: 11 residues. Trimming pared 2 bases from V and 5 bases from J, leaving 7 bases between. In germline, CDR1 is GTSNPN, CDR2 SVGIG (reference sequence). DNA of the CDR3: TGTGCCTGGAGTTTGACCCACGAGCAGTACTTC. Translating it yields CAWSLTHEQYF. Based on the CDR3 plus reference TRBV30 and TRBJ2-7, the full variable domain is SQTIHQWPATLVQPVGSPLSLECTVEGTSNPNLYWYRQAAGRGLQLLFYSVGIGQISSEVPQNLSASRPQDRQFILSSKKLLLSDSGFYLCAWSLTHEQYFGPGTRLTVT.

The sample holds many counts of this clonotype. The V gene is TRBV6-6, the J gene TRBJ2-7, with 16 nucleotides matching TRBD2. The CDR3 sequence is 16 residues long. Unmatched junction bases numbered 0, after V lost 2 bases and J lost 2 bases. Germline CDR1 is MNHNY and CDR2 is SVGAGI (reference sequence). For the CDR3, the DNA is TGTGCCAGCAGTTACGGGACTAGCGGGGGGGCCTACGAGCAGTACTTC. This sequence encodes CASSYGTSGGAYEQYF.

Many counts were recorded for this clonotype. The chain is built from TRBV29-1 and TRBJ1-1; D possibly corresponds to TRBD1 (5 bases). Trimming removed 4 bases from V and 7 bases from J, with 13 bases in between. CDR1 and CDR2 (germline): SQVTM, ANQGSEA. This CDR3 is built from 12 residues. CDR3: CSVAVVGGEAFF. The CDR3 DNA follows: TGCAGCGTTGCGGTCGTGGGGGGTGAAGCTTTCTTT. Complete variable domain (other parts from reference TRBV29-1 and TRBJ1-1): SAVISQKPSRDICQRGTSLTIQCQVDSQVTMMFWYRQQPGQSLTLIATANQGSEATYESGFVIDKFPISRPNLTFSTLTVSNMSPEDSSIYLCSVAVVGGEAFFGQGTRLTVV.

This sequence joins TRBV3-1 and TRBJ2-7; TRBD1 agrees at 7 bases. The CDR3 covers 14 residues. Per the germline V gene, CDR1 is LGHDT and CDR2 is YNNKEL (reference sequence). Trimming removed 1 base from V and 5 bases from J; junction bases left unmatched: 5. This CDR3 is CASSQVEGADEQYF. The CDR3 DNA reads TGTGCCAGCAGCCAAGTAGAGGGGGCGGACGAGCAGTACTTC.

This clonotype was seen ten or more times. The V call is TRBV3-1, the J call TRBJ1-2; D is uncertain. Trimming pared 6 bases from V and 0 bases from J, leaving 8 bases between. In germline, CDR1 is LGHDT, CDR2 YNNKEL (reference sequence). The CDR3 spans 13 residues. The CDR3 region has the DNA TGTGCCAGCAGTCACACACCTAACTATGGCTACACCTTC. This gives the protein CASSHTPNYGYTF.

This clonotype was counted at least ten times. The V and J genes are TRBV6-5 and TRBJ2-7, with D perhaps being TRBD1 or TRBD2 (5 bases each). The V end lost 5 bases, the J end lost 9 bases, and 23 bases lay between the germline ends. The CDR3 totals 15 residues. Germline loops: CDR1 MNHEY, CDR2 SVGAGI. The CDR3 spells CASSQGARSGLVQYF. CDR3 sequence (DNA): TGTGCCAGCAGTCAAGGGGCTAGGTCGGGGTTAGTGCAGTACTTC.

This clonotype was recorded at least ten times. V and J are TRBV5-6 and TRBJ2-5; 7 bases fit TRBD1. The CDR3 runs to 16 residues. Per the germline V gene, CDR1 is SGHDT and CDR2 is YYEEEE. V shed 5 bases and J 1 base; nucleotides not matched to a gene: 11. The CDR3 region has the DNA TGTGCCAGCAGTAATATACTCCGGGACAGCCAAGAGACCCAGTACTTC. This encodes CASSNILRDSQETQYF.

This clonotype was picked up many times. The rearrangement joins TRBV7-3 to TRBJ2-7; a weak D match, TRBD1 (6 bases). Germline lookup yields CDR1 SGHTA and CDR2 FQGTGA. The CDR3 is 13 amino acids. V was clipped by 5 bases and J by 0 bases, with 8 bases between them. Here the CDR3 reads CASSMDSSYEQYF. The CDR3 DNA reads TGTGCCAGCAGCATGGACAGCTCCTACGAGCAGTACTTC.

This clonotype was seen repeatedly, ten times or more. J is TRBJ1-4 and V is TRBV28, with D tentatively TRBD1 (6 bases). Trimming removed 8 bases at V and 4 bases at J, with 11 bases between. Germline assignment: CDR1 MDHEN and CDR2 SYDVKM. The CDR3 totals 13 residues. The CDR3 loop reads CASAGQINEKLFF. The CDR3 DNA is TGTGCCAGCGCCGGACAGATTAATGAAAAACTGTTTTTT.

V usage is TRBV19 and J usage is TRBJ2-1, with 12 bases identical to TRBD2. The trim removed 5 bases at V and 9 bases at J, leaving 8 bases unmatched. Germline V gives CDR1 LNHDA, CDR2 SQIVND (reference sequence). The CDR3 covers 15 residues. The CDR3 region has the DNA TGTGCCAGTAGTCCTAGCGGGAGGGCCCTTTTTGAGCAGTTCTTC. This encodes CASSPSGRALFEQFF.

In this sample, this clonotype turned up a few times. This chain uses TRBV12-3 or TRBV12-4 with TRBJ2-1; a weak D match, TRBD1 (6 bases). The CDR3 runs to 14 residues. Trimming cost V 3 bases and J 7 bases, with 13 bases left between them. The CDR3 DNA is TGTGCCAGCAGTTTTTCTTCAGGGGAGAATGAGCAGTTCTTC. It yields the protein CASSFSSGENEQFF.